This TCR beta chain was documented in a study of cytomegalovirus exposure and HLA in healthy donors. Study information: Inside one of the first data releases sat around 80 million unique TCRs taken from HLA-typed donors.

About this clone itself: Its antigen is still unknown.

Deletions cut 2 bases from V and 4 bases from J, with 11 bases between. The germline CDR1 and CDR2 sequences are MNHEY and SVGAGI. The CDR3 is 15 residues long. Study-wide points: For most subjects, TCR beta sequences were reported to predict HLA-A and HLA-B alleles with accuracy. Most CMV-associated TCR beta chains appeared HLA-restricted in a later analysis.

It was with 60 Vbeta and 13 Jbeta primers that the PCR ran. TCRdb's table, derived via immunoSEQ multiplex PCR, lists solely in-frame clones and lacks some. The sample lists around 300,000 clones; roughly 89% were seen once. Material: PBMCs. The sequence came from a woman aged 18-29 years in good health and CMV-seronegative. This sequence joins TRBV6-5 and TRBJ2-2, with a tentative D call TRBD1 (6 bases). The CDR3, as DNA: TGTGCCAGCAGTTACCAGGACAGCACCACCGGGGAGCTGTTTTTT. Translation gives CASSYQDSTTGELFF.